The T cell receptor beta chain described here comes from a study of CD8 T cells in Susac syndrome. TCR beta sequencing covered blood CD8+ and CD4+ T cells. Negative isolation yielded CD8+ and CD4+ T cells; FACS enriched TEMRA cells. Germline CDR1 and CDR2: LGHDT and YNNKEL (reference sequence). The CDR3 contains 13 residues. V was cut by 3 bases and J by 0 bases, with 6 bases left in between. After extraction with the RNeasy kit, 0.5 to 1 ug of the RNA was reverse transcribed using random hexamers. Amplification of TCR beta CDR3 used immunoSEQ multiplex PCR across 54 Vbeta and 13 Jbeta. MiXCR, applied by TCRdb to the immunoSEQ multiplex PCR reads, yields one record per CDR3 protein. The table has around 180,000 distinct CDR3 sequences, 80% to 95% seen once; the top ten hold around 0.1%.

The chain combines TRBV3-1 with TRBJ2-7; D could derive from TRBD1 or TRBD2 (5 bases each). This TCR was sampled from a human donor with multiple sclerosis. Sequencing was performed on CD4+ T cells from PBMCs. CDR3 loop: CASSHGTSYEQYF. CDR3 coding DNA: TGTGCCAGCAGCCATGGGACCTCCTACGAGCAGTACTTC.